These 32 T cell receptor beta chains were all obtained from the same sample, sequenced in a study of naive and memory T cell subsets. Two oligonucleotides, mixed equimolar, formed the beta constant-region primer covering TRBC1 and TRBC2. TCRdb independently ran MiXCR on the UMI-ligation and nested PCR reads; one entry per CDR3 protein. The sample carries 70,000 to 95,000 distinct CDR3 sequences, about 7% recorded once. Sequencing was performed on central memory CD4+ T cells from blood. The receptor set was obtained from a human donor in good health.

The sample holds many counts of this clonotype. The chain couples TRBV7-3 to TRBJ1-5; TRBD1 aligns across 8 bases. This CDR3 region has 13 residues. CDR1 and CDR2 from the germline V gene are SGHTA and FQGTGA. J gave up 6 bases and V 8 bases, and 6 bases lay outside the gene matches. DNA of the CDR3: TGTGCCAGCGGGACAGGATCGGGTCAGCCCCAGCATTTT. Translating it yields CASGTGSGQPQHF.

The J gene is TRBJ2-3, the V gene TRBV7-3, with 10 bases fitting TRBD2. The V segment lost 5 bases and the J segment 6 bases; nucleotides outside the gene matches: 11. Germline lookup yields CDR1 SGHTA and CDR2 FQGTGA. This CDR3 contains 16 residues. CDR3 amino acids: CASSRQSGGAMDTQYF. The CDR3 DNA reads TGTGCCAGCAGCCGTCAAAGCGGGGGGGCTATGGATACGCAGTATTTT.

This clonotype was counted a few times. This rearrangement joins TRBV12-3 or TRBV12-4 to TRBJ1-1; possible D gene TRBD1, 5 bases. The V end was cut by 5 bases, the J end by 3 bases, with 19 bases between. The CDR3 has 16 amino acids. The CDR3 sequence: CASSTLQVPFYTEAFF. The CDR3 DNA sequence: TGTGCCAGCAGTACCCTACAGGTTCCCTTCTACACTGAAGCTTTCTTT.

The CDR3 reads CASSIPRLAGTYEQYF. Here the CDR3 DNA reads TGTGCCAGTAGTATCCCTAGACTAGCGGGAACCTACGAGCAGTACTTC. The chain combines TRBV19 with TRBJ2-7, with 11 bases that match TRBD2. CDR1 and CDR2 from the germline V gene are LNHDA and SQIVND (reference sequence). The CDR3 has 16 residues. V shed 3 bases, J shed 2 bases, and the junction held 6 bases outside the gene matches.

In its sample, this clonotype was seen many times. Here the CDR3 reads CASSLPRGSYNEQFF. CDR3 coding DNA: TGTGCCAGCAGTCTCCCTAGGGGCTCCTACAATGAGCAGTTCTTC. The genes are TRBV5-4 and TRBJ2-1; the D gene is possibly TRBD1 (5 bases). Looked up from germline, CDR1 is SGHNT and CDR2 is YYREEE (reference sequence). The CDR3 spans 15 residues. The V end lost 5 bases, the J end lost 0 bases, and 12 bases lay between the germline ends.

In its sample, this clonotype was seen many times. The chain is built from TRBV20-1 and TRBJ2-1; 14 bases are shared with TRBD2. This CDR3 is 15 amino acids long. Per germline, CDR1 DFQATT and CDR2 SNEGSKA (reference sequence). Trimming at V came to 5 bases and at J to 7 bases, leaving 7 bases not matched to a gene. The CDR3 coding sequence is TGCAGTGCTCTCAGACTAGCGGGAGGGCCGAATGAGCAGTTCTTC. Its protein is CSALRLAGGPNEQFF.

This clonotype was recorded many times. CDR3 sequence (DNA): TGTGCCAGCAGCCAAGATCGGAGCTCCTATAATTCACCCCTCCACTTT. It yields the protein CASSQDRSSYNSPLHF. The V call is TRBV14, the J call TRBJ1-6; unclear D gene. The CDR3 has 16 amino acids. Germline CDR1 reads SGHDN; CDR2 reads FVKESK. Trimming removed 0 bases from V and 0 bases from J, with 6 bases in between.

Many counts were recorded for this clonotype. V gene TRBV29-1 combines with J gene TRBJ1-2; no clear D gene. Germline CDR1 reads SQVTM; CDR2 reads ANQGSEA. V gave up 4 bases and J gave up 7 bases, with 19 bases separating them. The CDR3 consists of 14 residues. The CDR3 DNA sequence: TGCAGCGTTGTTTCCCAGCTCGGGTGGGGTGGCTACACCTTC. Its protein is CSVVSQLGWGGYTF.

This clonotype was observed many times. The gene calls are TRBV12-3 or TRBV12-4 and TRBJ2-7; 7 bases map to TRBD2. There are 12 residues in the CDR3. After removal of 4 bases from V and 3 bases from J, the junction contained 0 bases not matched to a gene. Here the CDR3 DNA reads TGTGCCAGCAGTTGGGGGGGCTACGAGCAGTACTTC. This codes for CASSWGGYEQYF.

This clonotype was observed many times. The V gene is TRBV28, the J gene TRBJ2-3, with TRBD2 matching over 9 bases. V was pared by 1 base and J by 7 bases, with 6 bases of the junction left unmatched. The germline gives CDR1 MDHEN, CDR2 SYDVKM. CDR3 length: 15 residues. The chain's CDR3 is CASSLSAGGGYTQYF. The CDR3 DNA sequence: TGTGCCAGCAGTTTATCAGCGGGGGGCGGATATACGCAGTATTTT.

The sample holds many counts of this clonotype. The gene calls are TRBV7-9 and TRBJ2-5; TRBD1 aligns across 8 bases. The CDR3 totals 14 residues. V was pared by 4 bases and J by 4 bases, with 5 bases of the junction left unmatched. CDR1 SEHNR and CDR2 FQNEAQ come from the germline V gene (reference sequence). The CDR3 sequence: CASSSRQGSETQYF. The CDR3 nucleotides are TGTGCCAGCAGCTCACGACAGGGGTCAGAGACCCAGTACTTC.

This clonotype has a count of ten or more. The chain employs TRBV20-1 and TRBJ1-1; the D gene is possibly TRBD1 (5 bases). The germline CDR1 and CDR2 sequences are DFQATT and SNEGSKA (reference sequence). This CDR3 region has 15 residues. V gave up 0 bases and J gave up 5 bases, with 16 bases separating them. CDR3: CSARDGEAGRTEAFF. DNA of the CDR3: TGCAGTGCTAGAGATGGTGAGGCAGGGAGGACTGAAGCTTTCTTT.

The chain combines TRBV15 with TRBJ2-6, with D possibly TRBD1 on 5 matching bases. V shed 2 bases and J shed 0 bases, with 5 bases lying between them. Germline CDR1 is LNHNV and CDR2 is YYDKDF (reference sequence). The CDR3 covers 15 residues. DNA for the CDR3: TGTGCCACCAGCAGACAGGGCTCTGGGGCCAACGTCCTGACTTTC. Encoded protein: CATSRQGSGANVLTF.

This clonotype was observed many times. CDR3 in amino acids: CATSSDPSADQPQHF. CDR3 sequence (DNA): TGTGCCACCAGCAGTGACCCCTCGGCGGATCAGCCCCAGCATTTT. The rearrangement joins TRBV15 to TRBJ1-5; D not certain. The CDR3 is 15 residues long. Germline loops: CDR1 LNHNV, CDR2 YYDKDF (reference sequence). V lost 3 bases, J lost 5 bases, and 14 bases lay in between.

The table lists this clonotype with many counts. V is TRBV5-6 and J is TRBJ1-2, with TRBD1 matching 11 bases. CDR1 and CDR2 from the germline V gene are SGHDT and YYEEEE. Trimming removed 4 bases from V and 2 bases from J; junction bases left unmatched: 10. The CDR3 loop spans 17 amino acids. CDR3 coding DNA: TGTGCCAGCAGCGTTAACGGACAGGGGGCTGAGAACTATGGCTACACCTTC. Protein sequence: CASSVNGQGAENYGYTF. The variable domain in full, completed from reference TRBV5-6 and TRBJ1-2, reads DAGVTQSPTHLIKTRGQQVTLRCSPKSGHDTVSWYQQALGQGPQFIFQYYEEEERQRGNFPDRFSGHQFPNYSSELNVNALLLGDSALYLCASSVNGQGAENYGYTFGSGTRLTVV.

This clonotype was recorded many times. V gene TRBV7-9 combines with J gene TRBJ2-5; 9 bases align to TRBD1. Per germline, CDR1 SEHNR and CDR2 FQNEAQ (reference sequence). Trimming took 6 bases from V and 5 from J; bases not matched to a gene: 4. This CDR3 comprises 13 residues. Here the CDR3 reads CASRQGAGETQYF. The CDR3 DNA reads TGTGCCAGCAGACAGGGGGCAGGGGAGACCCAGTACTTC.

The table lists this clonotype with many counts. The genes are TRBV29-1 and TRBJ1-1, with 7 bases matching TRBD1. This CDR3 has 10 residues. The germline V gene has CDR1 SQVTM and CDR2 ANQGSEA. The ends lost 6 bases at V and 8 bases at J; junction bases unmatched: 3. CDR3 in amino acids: CSVRDSEAFF. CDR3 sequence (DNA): TGCAGCGTCCGGGACAGCGAAGCTTTCTTT.

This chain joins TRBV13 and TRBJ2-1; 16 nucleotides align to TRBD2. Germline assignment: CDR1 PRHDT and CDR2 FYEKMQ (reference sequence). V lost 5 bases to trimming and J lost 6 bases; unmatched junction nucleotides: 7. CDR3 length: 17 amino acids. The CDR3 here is CASSHGTSGRGGNEQFF. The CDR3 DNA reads TGTGCCAGCAGCCACGGGACTAGCGGGAGGGGGGGCAATGAGCAGTTCTTC.

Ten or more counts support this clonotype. CDR3 sequence: CASSISQNYGYTF. As DNA, the CDR3 is TGTGCCAGCAGCATTAGCCAGAACTATGGCTACACCTTC. The gene calls are TRBV7-2 and TRBJ1-2; D unresolved. The CDR3 is 13 residues long. Germline V CDR1 and CDR2: SGHTA, FQGNSA. Trimming took 5 bases from V and 2 from J, leaving 9 bases between them.

The CDR3: CASLGPNSEEQFF. The CDR3 DNA reads TGTGCCAGTCTGGGACCTAACTCTGAGGAGCAGTTCTTC. This chain uses TRBV28 with TRBJ2-1; D may be TRBD1 or TRBD2 (5 bases each). Germline V CDR1 and CDR2: MDHEN, SYDVKM. V lost 9 bases, J lost 10 bases, and 19 bases lay in between. The length of the CDR3 is 13 residues. Supplemented by reference TRBV28 and TRBJ2-1, the full variable domain reads DVKVTQSSRYLVKRTGEKVFLECVQDMDHENMFWYRQDPGLGLRLIYFSYDVKMKEKGDIPEGYSVSREKKERFSLILESASTNQTSMYLCASLGPNSEEQFFGPGTRLTVL.

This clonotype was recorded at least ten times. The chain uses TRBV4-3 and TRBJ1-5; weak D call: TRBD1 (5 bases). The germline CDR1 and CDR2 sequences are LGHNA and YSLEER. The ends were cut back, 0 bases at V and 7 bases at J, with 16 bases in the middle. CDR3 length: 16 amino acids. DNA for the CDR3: TGCGCCAGCAGCCAAGATGGGGCCCCGGGTGGACAGCCCCAGCATTTT. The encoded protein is CASSQDGAPGGQPQHF.

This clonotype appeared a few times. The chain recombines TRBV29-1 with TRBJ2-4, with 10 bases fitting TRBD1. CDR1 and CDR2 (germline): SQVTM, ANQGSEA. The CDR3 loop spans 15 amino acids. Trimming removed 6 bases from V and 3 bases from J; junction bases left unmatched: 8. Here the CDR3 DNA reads TGCAGCGTCGTCCCGGGACAGGGGATCAAAAACATTCAGTACTTC. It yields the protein CSVVPGQGIKNIQYF.

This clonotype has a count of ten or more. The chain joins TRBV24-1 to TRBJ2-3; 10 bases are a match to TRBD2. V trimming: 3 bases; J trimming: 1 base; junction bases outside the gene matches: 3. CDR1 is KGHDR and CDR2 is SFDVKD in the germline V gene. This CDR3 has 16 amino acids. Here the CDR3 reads CATSDPGLAGTDTQYF. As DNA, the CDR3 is TGTGCCACCAGTGATCCTGGACTAGCGGGCACAGATACGCAGTATTTT.

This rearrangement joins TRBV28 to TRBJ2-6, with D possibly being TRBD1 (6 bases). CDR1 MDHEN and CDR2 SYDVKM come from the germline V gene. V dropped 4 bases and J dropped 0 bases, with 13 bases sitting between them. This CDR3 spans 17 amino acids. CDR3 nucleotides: TGTGCCAGCAGTTGGTCAGGGGTGTTCTCTGGGGCCAACGTCCTGACTTTC. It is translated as CASSWSGVFSGANVLTF.

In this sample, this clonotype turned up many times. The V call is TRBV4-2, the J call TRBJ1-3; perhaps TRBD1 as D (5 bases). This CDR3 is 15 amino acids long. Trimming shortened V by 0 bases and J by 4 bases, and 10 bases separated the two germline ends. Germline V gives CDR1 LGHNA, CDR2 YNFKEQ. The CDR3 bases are TGTGCCAGCAGCCAAGATACAGGAGGGGGAAACACCATATATTTT. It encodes CASSQDTGGGNTIYF.

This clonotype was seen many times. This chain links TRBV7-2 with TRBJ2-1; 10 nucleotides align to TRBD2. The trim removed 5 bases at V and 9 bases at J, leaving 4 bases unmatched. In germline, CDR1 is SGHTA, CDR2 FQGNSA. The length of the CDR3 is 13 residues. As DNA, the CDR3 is TGTGCCAGCAGCACTAGCGGGGTCGGTGAGCAGTTCTTC. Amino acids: CASSTSGVGEQFF.

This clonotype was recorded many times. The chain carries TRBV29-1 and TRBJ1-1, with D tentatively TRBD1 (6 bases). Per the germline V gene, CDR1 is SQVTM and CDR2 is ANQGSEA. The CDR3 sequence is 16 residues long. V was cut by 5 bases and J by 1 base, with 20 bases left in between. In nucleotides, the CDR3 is TGCAGCGTTCGGGGTGTGGGGGCCAATGCGAACACTGAAGCTTTCTTT. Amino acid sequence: CSVRGVGANANTEAFF.

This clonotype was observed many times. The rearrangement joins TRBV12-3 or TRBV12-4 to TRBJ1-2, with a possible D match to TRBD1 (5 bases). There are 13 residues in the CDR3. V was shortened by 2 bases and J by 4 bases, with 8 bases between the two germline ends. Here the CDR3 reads CASSLPGGYGYTF. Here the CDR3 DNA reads TGTGCCAGCAGTTTACCCGGGGGCTATGGCTACACCTTC.

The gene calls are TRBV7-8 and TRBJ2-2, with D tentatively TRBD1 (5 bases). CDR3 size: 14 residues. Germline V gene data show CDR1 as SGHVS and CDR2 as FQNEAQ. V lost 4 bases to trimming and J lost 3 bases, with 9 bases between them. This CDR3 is CASSYRQYTGELFF. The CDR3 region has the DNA TGTGCCAGCAGCTATAGACAGTACACCGGGGAGCTGTTTTTT.

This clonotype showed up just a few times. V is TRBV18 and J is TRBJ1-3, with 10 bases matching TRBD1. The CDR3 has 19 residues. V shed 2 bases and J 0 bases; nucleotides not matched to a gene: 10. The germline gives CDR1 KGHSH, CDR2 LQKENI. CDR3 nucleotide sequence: TGTGCCAGCTCACCAGGGACAGGGGCCCGCGGAGACTCTGGAAACACCATATATTTT. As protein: CASSPGTGARGDSGNTIYF. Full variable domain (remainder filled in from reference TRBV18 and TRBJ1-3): NAGVMQNPRHLVRRRGQEARLRCSPMKGHSHVYWYRQLPEEGLKFMVYLQKENIIDESGMPKERFSAEFPKEGPSILRIQQVVRGDSAAYFCASSPGTGARGDSGNTIYFGEGSWLTVV.

CDR3 amino acids: CSAPTGALGKTEAFF. The DNA of the CDR3 is TGCAGTGCTCCAACAGGGGCCCTGGGGAAGACTGAAGCTTTCTTT. This chain joins TRBV20-1 and TRBJ1-1; 7 bases map to TRBD1. Germline-derived CDR1 and CDR2 are DFQATT and SNEGSKA (reference sequence). The CDR3 spans 15 residues. The V and J ends lost 5 bases and 5 bases, in that order; junction bases with no gene match: 14.

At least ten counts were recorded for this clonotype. The CDR3 region has the DNA TGCAGCGTTGAAGGGGCCGGGTGGTCCGCTTTCTTT. Protein product: CSVEGAGWSAFF. The chain recombines TRBV29-1 with TRBJ1-1; unclear D gene. The V gene's germline CDR1 is SQVTM and CDR2 ANQGSEA. V lost 1 base and J lost 11, with 14 bases in between. The CDR3 consists of 12 residues.